Shown below are 27 T cell receptor beta chains from a single sample sequenced in a study of blood T cells in healthy people across ages. Through a sample-barcoded 5' primer and a J-beta primer mix, a second PCR was run for roughly 6 to 11 cycles. TCRdb called the 5' RACE reads again in MiXCR, with one record for every CDR3 protein. This sample has 850,000 to 1,000,000 distinct CDR3 sequences, with roughly 51% found just once. Source material: blood. Every receptor here comes from a woman aged 60 to 75 in good health.

The V and J genes are TRBV2 and TRBJ1-5; no firm D call. The CDR3 covers 14 residues. Germline CDR1 SNHLY, CDR2 FYNNEI. V gave up 8 bases and J gave up 6 bases, with 17 bases separating them. The CDR3 here is CASLGPSLGQPQHF. CDR3 in DNA: TGTGCCAGCCTCGGGCCGTCATTGGGTCAGCCCCAGCATTTT.

This clonotype has a handful of counts. The chain joins TRBV7-2 to TRBJ1-1, with a tentative D call TRBD1 (5 bases). Trimming removed 1 base at V and 6 bases at J, with 9 bases between. The CDR3 runs to 13 residues. Germline V gene lookup returns CDR1 SGHTA and CDR2 FQGNSA. The CDR3 is CASSLVGGAEAFF. The CDR3 DNA is TGTGCCAGCAGCTTAGTTGGGGGGGCTGAAGCTTTCTTT.

The gene calls are TRBV24-1 and TRBJ2-5; TRBD1 aligns across 7 bases. Germline V gives CDR1 KGHDR, CDR2 SFDVKD. The CDR3 loop spans 16 amino acids. The V and J ends lost 5 bases and 5 bases, in that order; junction bases with no gene match: 13. The CDR3 region has the DNA TGTGCCACCAGTGGCCATTCGACAGGGTCTGGGGAGACCCAGTACTTC. Translation gives CATSGHSTGSGETQYF.

The genes are TRBV29-1 and TRBJ2-1; D remains ambiguous. V was cut by 7 bases and J by 10 bases, with 5 bases left in between. The CDR3 runs 8 residues. Germline V gene sequence: CDR1 SQVTM, CDR2 ANQGSEA. CDR3 region: CSGWEQFF. CDR3 DNA sequence: TGCAGCGGGTGGGAGCAGTTCTTC.

The chain carries TRBV10-3 and TRBJ2-3; D is perhaps TRBD2 (5 bases). The V end was cut by 3 bases, the J end by 6 bases, with 10 bases between. CDR1 and CDR2 (germline): ENHRY, SYGVKD. This CDR3 spans 13 amino acids. CDR3 DNA sequence: TGTGCCATCAGTGATGTAGCGTTTGATACGCAGTATTTT. This translates into CAISDVAFDTQYF.

The chain has TRBV6-2 or TRBV6-3 and TRBJ2-7; D unresolved. Germline CDR1 is MNHEY and CDR2 is SVGEGT. The CDR3 spans 15 residues. The V and J ends lost 8 bases and 2 bases respectively, with 19 bases between them. The chain's CDR3 is CASLSDGDATYEQYF. CDR3 coding DNA: TGTGCCAGCCTCTCTGACGGTGACGCGACCTACGAGCAGTACTTC.

This clonotype was picked up one time. The chain joins TRBV2 to TRBJ2-4; D is ambiguous. V gave up 2 bases and J gave up 3 bases, with 17 bases separating them. CDR1 and CDR2 (germline): SNHLY, FYNNEI. This CDR3 region has 17 residues. As DNA, the CDR3 is TGTGCCAGCAGTGAAACCGGTGGCTGGTTGGGCAAAAACATTCAGTACTTC. It codes for CASSETGGWLGKNIQYF. Looking up the rest from reference TRBV2 and TRBJ2-4 gives the full variable domain: EPEVTQTPSHQVTQMGQEVILRCVPISNHLYFYWYRQILGQKVEFLVSFYNNEISEKSEIFDDQFSVERPDGSNFTLKIRSTKLEDSAMYFCASSETGGWLGKNIQYFGAGTRLSVL.

V gene TRBV7-9 combines with J gene TRBJ2-1; no reliable D call. The CDR3 extends over 12 amino acids. V was shortened by 1 base and J by 8 bases, with 6 bases between the two germline ends. Germline lookup yields CDR1 SEHNR and CDR2 FQNEAQ (reference sequence). CDR3 bases: TGTGCCAGCAGCTTAGGCGTCTATGAGCAGTTCTTC. Translated, it gives CASSLGVYEQFF.

The chain employs TRBV29-1 and TRBJ2-7; D call uncertain. This CDR3 has 9 residues. Trimming took 8 bases from V and 3 from J, leaving 5 bases between them. Germline V gene lookup returns CDR1 SQVTM and CDR2 ANQGSEA. The CDR3: CSPYYEQYF. As DNA, the CDR3 is TGCAGCCCCTACTACGAGCAGTACTTC.

V usage is TRBV29-1 and J usage is TRBJ2-3, with D possibly TRBD2 on 5 matching bases. The CDR3 totals 14 residues. Trimming removed 4 bases from V and 3 bases from J, with 14 bases in between. CDR1 is SQVTM and CDR2 is ANQGSEA in the germline V gene. The CDR3 spells CSVGPSFETDTQYF. DNA of the CDR3: TGCAGCGTTGGGCCTAGCTTTGAGACAGATACGCAGTATTTT.

The chain recombines TRBV15 with TRBJ1-1; TRBD1 aligns across 7 bases. Germline V gene data show CDR1 as LNHNV and CDR2 as YYDKDF (reference sequence). The trim removed 6 bases at V and 0 bases at J, leaving 7 bases unmatched. The length of the CDR3 is 15 residues. CDR3 loop: CATSFDRVLNTEAFF. Written as DNA, the CDR3 is TGTGCCACCAGTTTTGACAGGGTCTTGAACACTGAAGCTTTCTTT.

The chain carries TRBV6-1 and TRBJ2-3; 8 bases fit TRBD2. This CDR3 has 15 residues. Trimming at V came to 8 bases and at J to 0 bases, leaving 7 bases not matched to a gene. The germline gives CDR1 MNHNS, CDR2 SASEGT. CDR3 sequence: CASAGGTTSTDTQYF. CDR3 nucleotides: TGTGCCAGCGCGGGAGGAACTACTAGCACAGATACGCAGTATTTT.

The J gene is TRBJ2-1, the V gene TRBV9; D possibly corresponds to TRBD1 (7 bases). CDR3 length: 15 residues. Germline values: CDR1 SGDLS, CDR2 YYNGEE. V gave up 0 bases and J gave up 4 bases, with 11 bases separating them. Written as DNA, the CDR3 is TGTGCCAGCAGCGTAGAACAGGGGACTTACAATGAGCAGTTCTTC. Protein product: CASSVEQGTYNEQFF.

This clonotype was seen a handful of times. CDR3 nucleotides: TGTGCCAGCAGTCCGGAGAGCTCCTACAATGAGCAGTTCTTC. Translated: CASSPESSYNEQFF. The chain uses TRBV27 and TRBJ2-1; D not resolved. Germline values: CDR1 MNHEY, CDR2 SMNVEV (reference sequence). V lost 5 bases, J lost 0 bases, and 8 bases lay in between. The CDR3 consists of 14 residues.

The chain couples TRBV5-1 to TRBJ2-1; TRBD2 aligns across 8 bases. V shed 0 bases, J shed 8 bases, and the junction held 7 bases outside the gene matches. Germline CDR1 and CDR2: SGHRS and YFSETQ. This CDR3 contains 15 residues. In nucleotides, the CDR3 is TGCGCCAGCAGCTTGGTAGCGGGGTTCCCAGATGAGCAGTTCTTC. As protein: CASSLVAGFPDEQFF.

The gene calls are TRBV9 and TRBJ1-2; possibly TRBD1 for D (6 bases). Germline assignment: CDR1 SGDLS and CDR2 YYNGEE. Trimming took off 0 bases at V and 7 bases at J, with 7 bases between the two ends. The CDR3 length is 12 residues. This CDR3 is CASSVEGGGYTF. The CDR3 DNA reads as TGTGCCAGCAGCGTAGAAGGGGGTGGCTACACCTTC.

The gene calls are TRBV6-2 or TRBV6-3 and TRBJ2-3; 7 bases line up with TRBD2. V shed 0 bases and J 2 bases; nucleotides not matched to a gene: 8. The CDR3 loop spans 17 amino acids. CDR1 and CDR2 (germline): MNHEY, SVGEGT. The CDR3 nucleotides read TGTGCCAGCAGTTACTCGATTCTAGCGGTCCCCACAGATACGCAGTATTTT. Its protein is CASSYSILAVPTDTQYF.

The rearrangement joins TRBV10-3 to TRBJ2-5; D unclear. Germline lookup yields CDR1 ENHRY and CDR2 SYGVKD. Trimming cost V 8 bases and J 3 bases, with 13 bases left between them. This CDR3 has 13 amino acids. CDR3 DNA sequence: TGTGCCATCCAAAGAAAGGAAAAAGAGACCCAGTACTTC. It is translated as CAIQRKEKETQYF.

The chain couples TRBV7-9 to TRBJ1-5; D is ambiguous. The CDR3 is made up of 15 amino acids. Looked up from germline, CDR1 is SEHNR and CDR2 is FQNEAQ (reference sequence). V shed 1 base and J shed 3 bases, with 10 bases lying between them. The CDR3 loop reads CASSLGAAYNQPQHF. DNA of the CDR3: TGTGCCAGCAGCTTAGGGGCTGCCTACAATCAGCCCCAGCATTTT.

This chain links TRBV20-1 with TRBJ2-1; no reliable D call. Per germline, CDR1 DFQATT and CDR2 SNEGSKA (reference sequence). The length of the CDR3 is 11 residues. Here the CDR3 reads CSGSNYNEQFF. DNA of the CDR3: TGCAGCGGGTCAAACTACAATGAGCAGTTCTTC.

V gene TRBV19 combines with J gene TRBJ2-5; D may be TRBD2 (6 bases). Per germline, CDR1 LNHDA and CDR2 SQIVND (reference sequence). V was shortened by 11 bases and J by 2 bases, with 27 bases between the two germline ends. The CDR3 is 17 residues long. The CDR3, as DNA: TGTGCCGGCGGGATCCTACCGGCCCTAGAGACACAAGAGACCCAGTACTTC. The encoded protein is CAGGILPALETQETQYF. The full variable domain, its missing parts supplied by reference TRBV19 and TRBJ2-5, is DGGITQSPKYLFRKEGQNVTLSCEQNLNHDAMYWYRQDPGQGLRLIYYSQIVNDFQKGDIAEGYSVSREKKESFPLTVTSAQKNPTAFYLCAGGILPALETQETQYFGPGTRLLVL.

V and J are TRBV29-1 and TRBJ2-7; no reliable D call. The germline gives CDR1 SQVTM, CDR2 ANQGSEA. The V end was cut by 2 bases, the J end by 1 base, with 3 bases between. This CDR3 is 11 amino acids long. In nucleotides, the CDR3 is TGCAGCGTTGAATTTTCCTACGAGCAGTACTTC. The encoded protein is CSVEFSYEQYF.

This clonotype has just a few counts. The chain combines TRBV5-5 with TRBJ1-5; D gene uncertain. CDR3 size: 13 residues. Germline V gene data show CDR1 as SGHKS and CDR2 as YYEKEE (reference sequence). Trimming removed 0 bases from V and 4 bases from J, with 5 bases in between. CDR3 nucleotides: TGTGCCAGCAGCTTGGAACAGAATCAGCCCCAGCATTTT. Residues: CASSLEQNQPQHF.

Many counts were recorded for this clonotype. The gene calls are TRBV6-1 and TRBJ2-3; 8 positions match TRBD1. The CDR3 spans 16 residues. Germline V lookup: CDR1 MNHNS, CDR2 SASEGT. V dropped 1 base and J dropped 4; count of bases not matched to a gene: 7. The CDR3 loop is CASSEEQGAGADTQYF. CDR3 nucleotide sequence: TGTGCCAGCAGTGAAGAGCAGGGGGCAGGGGCAGATACGCAGTATTTT.

The rearrangement joins TRBV20-1 to TRBJ1-3; D is uncertain. Trimming took off 2 bases at V and 2 bases at J, with 13 bases between the two ends. This CDR3 is 15 amino acids long. Germline lookup yields CDR1 DFQATT and CDR2 SNEGSKA (reference sequence). The CDR3 coding sequence is TGCAGTGCTAGAAATCGCGGGGAGGCTGGAAACACCATATATTTT. It is translated as CSARNRGEAGNTIYF.

This clonotype occurred a few times. The V and J genes are TRBV29-1 and TRBJ2-3; D remains ambiguous. This CDR3 is 14 amino acids long. V dropped 6 bases and J dropped 2 bases, with 15 bases sitting between them. Looked up from germline, CDR1 is SQVTM and CDR2 is ANQGSEA. The DNA of the CDR3 is TGCAGCGTAGCTGACACCACGATCACAGATACGCAGTATTTT. Translated, it gives CSVADTTITDTQYF.

This clonotype was picked up one time. The rearrangement joins TRBV6-2 or TRBV6-3 to TRBJ2-5; 8 nucleotides match TRBD1. Unmatched junction bases numbered 8, after V lost 7 bases and J lost 7 bases. CDR1 is MNHEY and CDR2 is SVGEGT in the germline V gene. This CDR3 is 13 amino acids long. The CDR3 DNA follows: TGTGCCAGCACCCGACAGGGGCGGGGGACCCAGTACTTC. Amino acids: CASTRQGRGTQYF.